This record covers a single TCR beta chain. Its antigen is not yet known. A much more abundant neighbour one base away suggests this may be a read error. Interpreted using the paper, the treatment or condition label stands for: allogeneic hematopoietic cell transplantation with graft depleted of TCRalphabeta T cells and CD19 B cells. Transplant recipients were children who received TCRalphabeta/CD19-depleted allogeneic hematopoietic cell grafts. This sample was included in a study of T-cell reconstitution after alpha-beta-depleted transplantation in children (dated by TCRdb to about 2016). As for the study more broadly: T-cell immune reconstitution after TCRalphabeta/CD19-depleted allogeneic hematopoietic cell transplantation in children was quantitatively tracked in the study by means of TCR repertoire profiling.

The cysteine opens and the phenylalanine closes a CDR3 of 12 amino acids. The entry retains the CDR3 DNA only, 36 bases that are in frame from base 1. V is reduced by 1 base and J by 6 bases, leaving a spacing of 5 bases between them. The CDR1 and CDR2 encoded by the germline V gene are SGDLS and YYNGEE. Library preparation was by PCR. TCRdb names Illumina HiSeq 2500 as the instrument used. Molecular barcoding was employed in the preparation of TCR libraries, with unique molecular identifiers being used to normalize TCRbeta repertoire quantification. TCRdb redid the processing of the public reads, applying fastp at Q25 and MiXCR, and retained in-frame beta chains. Rows merge per CDR3 protein into single entries with the most common DNA and genes. This sample is represented by a few hundred thousand distinct CDR3 sequences; roughly 10% of them were singletons. Around 22% of the sample rests with the top ten.

What the study reported, not specific to this receptor: In some patients, high TCRbeta diversity at day 60 was attributed to recipient T cells and intrathymic progenitors that had survived conditioning. The apparently early alphabetaT-cell count recovery about two months after transplant was reportedly dependent on only several hundred rapidly expanded clones derived from non-depleted graft cells. Hyperexpanded clone frequencies declined over subsequent months; after one year, T-cell counts and TCRbeta diversity were mostly attributed to newly produced T cells.

The source of this sequence is a male patient aged 2 to 10 who had a stem cell transplant for chronic granulomatous disease, so the T cells may come from the graft donor. The rearrangement joined TRBV9 to TRBJ2-1, with the D gene uncertain. Here the sequenced sample was peripheral blood, taken 180 days after TCRalphabeta/CD19-depleted stem cell transplant. In nucleotides, the sequence is TGTGCCAGCAGCGTATGGGGCAATGAGCAGTTCTTC. Protein translation: CASSVWGNEQFF.